This T cell receptor (beta chain) was obtained from a study of OX40 agonist ivuxolimab in advanced cancers. With respect to the entire study: The costimulatory receptor OX40 (CD134) was targeted by ivuxolimab, a fully human IgG2 agonistic monoclonal antibody. The monotherapy dose-escalation portion (N ≈ 52 patients) of the phase I ivuxolimab trial is reported in the paper. Of the roughly 54 dose-escalation patients, hepatocellular carcinoma was present in roughly 19, melanoma in approximately 15, renal cell carcinoma in 9 and head and neck cancer in 9. Three dose-escalation patients achieved partial responses, one with hepatocellular carcinoma and two with cutaneous melanoma. The dose-escalation cohort was roughly 80% male with a mean age of approximately 60 years, ranging from roughly 20 to 80. Peripheral TCRbeta sequencing aimed to test whether ivuxolimab altered TCR sequence diversity and caused clonal T-cell expansion. Prior anti-PD-1, anti-PD-L1 or anti-CTLA-4 therapy was permitted, and checkpoint inhibitors had been received by approximately 39% of dose-escalation patients. Intravenous ivuxolimab was administered to patients every 2 weeks at six dose levels: 0.01, 0.1, 0.3, 1.5, 3 and 10 mg/kg.

The trial excluded patients who had a history of autoimmune disease or were on systemic immunosuppression. Peripheral blood for TCR sequencing was collected from all dose cohorts at baseline, on cycle 4 day 1, and on cycle 7 day 1. Samples were obtained from an open-label, multicenter, first-in-human phase I dose-escalation trial of ivuxolimab. Adults with locally advanced or metastatic melanoma, renal cell, hepatocellular, or head and neck squamous cell carcinoma were enrolled in the trial. Before TCR sequencing, CD4+ T cells and CD8+ T cells were sorted from peripheral blood as separate populations. This clone has only one observation. Its antigen specificity is not known. Base qualities were left out, and no much larger clone turns up one base away. CDR1 LNHDA and CDR2 SQIVND are derived from the germline V gene (reference sequence). V and J are trimmed by 4 bases and 2 bases, and the gene matches miss 1 base of the junction. Including the terminal cysteine and phenylalanine, the CDR3 comprises 14 residues. Only CDR3 DNA remains: 42 bases, in frame from the first base.

Here is what the overall study found, with its caveats: Antigen specificity was not determined for the clonally expanded peripheral T cells. In the 0.1-3.0 mg/kg groups, partial responders had among the lowest normalized peripheral clonal expansion, particularly in CD8+ T cells. On average, CD8+ T cells showed more expanded clones than CD4+ T cells after ivuxolimab. At doses from 0.1 to 3.0 mg/kg, clonal expansion was seen in both CD4+ and CD8+ blood T cells between baseline and week 6. Low levels of normalized T-cell clonal expansion were also seen in some patients who did not respond.

Genomic DNA was extracted from sorted cells for sequencing of the TCRbeta CDR3 region. The immunoSEQ Assay was used to sequence the TCRbeta CDR3 regions. TCRdb limited this immuneACCESS table to in-frame rearrangements with V and J called. A share of clones is missing; checked studies link under half to unresolved V genes, and the rest is unexplained. This sample lists 50,000 to 70,000 clones; roughly 84% were detected once. Around 0.7% of the sample lies in the top ten. In this chain, TRBV19 is recombined with TRBJ2-3, and 9 junction bases match TRBD2. The sample in question was CD4+ or CD8+ T cells sorted from blood, obtained in a trial of the OX40 agonist ivuxolimab. The clonotype was recovered from an adult with an advanced solid tumor such as melanoma, head and neck, liver or kidney cancer. The sequenced DNA is TGTGCCAGTAGTAGGACTAGCGACACAGATACGCAGTATTTT. Translated, it gives CASSRTSDTDTQYF.